The text below deals with one TCR beta chain. This clone was picked up one time. Its cognate antigen has yet to be identified. Per-base qualities were not stored, and no clone one base away is much larger. Deletion took 0 bases off V and 3 bases off J, with a span of 6 bases between the germline ends. CDR1 and CDR2 (SGHRS, YFSETQ) derive from the germline V gene. The CDR3, from cysteine to phenylalanine, totals 14 residues. The read is trimmed to its CDR3 DNA, 42 bases read in frame from base 1. Genomic DNA was extracted from sorted cells for sequencing of the TCRbeta CDR3 region. TCRbeta CDR3 regions were sequenced using the immunoSEQ Assay. TCRdb obtained this table from immuneACCESS and retained in-frame rearrangements with V and J assigned. These tables miss some clones; where compared with another copy, unresolved V genes account for less than half of the shortfall, and the remainder is unexplained. This sample gives tens of thousands of clones in total; about 88% of them show up just once. The ten largest clonotypes hold 31% of the sample.

Patients with autoimmune disease history or receiving systemic immunosuppression were excluded from the trial. In every dose cohort, peripheral blood was drawn for TCR sequencing at baseline, cycle 4 day 1, and cycle 7 day 1. The samples were drawn from a first-in-human, open-label, multicenter phase I dose-escalation trial of ivuxolimab. Adults with locally advanced or metastatic melanoma, renal cell carcinoma, hepatocellular carcinoma or head and neck squamous cell carcinoma were enrolled in the trial. Before TCR sequencing, CD4+ T cells and CD8+ T cells were sorted from peripheral blood as separate populations. This sample is part of a study of OX40 agonist ivuxolimab in advanced cancers. About the investigation overall: Ivuxolimab, which targeted the costimulatory receptor OX40 (CD134), was an agonistic, fully human IgG2 monoclonal antibody. Intravenous ivuxolimab was administered to patients every 2 weeks at six dose levels: 0.01, 0.1, 0.3, 1.5, 3 and 10 mg/kg. Of the 50 to 55 patients in dose escalation, 19 had hepatocellular carcinoma, some 15 had melanoma, 9 had renal cell carcinoma and 9 had head and neck cancer. In the dose-escalation cohort, 82.7% of patients were male, and the mean age was approximately 60 years, with a range of about 23 to 85. Patients were allowed to have had prior anti-PD-1, anti-PD-L1 or anti-CTLA-4 therapy, and around 40% of the dose-escalation patients had previously received checkpoint inhibitors. Partial responses occurred in three dose-escalation patients, of whom one had hepatocellular carcinoma and two had cutaneous melanoma. Peripheral TCRbeta sequencing was intended to test whether TCR sequence diversity was altered and clonal T-cell expansion was caused by ivuxolimab. The paper reports the monotherapy dose-escalation portion (N of about 50 patients) of the phase I ivuxolimab trial.

Study-wide conclusions, independent of this receptor: At doses from 0.1 to 3.0 mg/kg, clonal expansion was seen in both CD4+ and CD8+ blood T cells between baseline and week 6. In the 0.1-3.0 mg/kg groups, partial responders were among the patients with the lowest normalized peripheral clonal expansion, particularly in CD8+ T cells. Low levels of normalized T-cell clonal expansion were also shown by some nonresponding patients. Which antigens the clonally expanded peripheral T cells were specific for was not determined. After ivuxolimab, more expanded clones were found on average in CD8+ T cells than in CD4+ T cells.

The sequence links TRBV5-1 to TRBJ1-4; no D gene is confidently identified. Sequenced material: CD4+ or CD8+ T cells sorted from blood, taken in a trial of the OX40 agonist ivuxolimab. The receptor's source is an adult with an advanced solid tumor such as melanoma, head and neck, liver or kidney cancer. At the DNA level, the sequence is TGCGCCAGCAGCTTGGGGCAGTCTAATGAAAAACTGTTTTTT. It specifies CASSLGQSNEKLFF.